This T cell receptor beta chain was captured in a study of long-term antiretroviral therapy in people with HIV. The immunoSEQ assay was v3.0, run at survey level. Sequencing used immunoSEQ multiplex PCR; TCRdb keeps in-frame clones, though not all of them. The top ten hold 6% to 8% of the sample, which has around 29,000 clones, about 80% seen once. The CDR3 length is 15 residues. The germline gives CDR1 LGHNA, CDR2 YNFKEQ. Remarks on this clone: As yet, its antigen is unknown.

Study-wide findings and caveats: Among HIV repertoires, CDR3 length ranges were narrower than those of controls.

Each participant with HIV received care in the United States. The TCR comes from a man aged 40-49 years with HIV. The chain uses TRBV4-2 and TRBJ2-5; 10 bases agree with TRBD1. TRBJ2-7 matches the DNA end more closely, so the J call is doubtful. The specimen comprised unsorted PBMCs, sampled 0.3 years after starting antiretroviral therapy. The CDR3 coding sequence is TGTGCCAGCAGCCAAGCACGGACAGGGGGTCACGAGCAGTACTTC. This translates into CASSQARTGGHEQYF.